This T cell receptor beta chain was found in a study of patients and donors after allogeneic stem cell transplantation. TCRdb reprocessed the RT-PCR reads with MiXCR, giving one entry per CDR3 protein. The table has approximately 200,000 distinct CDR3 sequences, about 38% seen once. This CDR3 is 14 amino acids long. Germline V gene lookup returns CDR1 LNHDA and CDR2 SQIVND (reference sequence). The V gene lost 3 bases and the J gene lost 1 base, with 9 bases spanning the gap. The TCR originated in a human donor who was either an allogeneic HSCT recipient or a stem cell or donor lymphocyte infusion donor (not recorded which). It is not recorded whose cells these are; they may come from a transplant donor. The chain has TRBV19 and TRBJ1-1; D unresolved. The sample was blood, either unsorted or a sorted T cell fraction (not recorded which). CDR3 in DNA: TGTGCCAGTAGTATTCTGGGGAAGAACACTGAAGCTTTCTTT. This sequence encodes CASSILGKNTEAFF.